This TCR beta chain was obtained from a study of cytomegalovirus exposure and HLA in healthy donors. The PCR ran on 60 Vbeta and 13 Jbeta primers. The protocol was immunoSEQ multiplex PCR, while the TCRdb copy is restricted to in-frame clones and leaves out a portion. The repertoire includes fewer than 100,000 clones, less than 70% of them detected once, and 1.2% sits in the top ten. Trimming took off 3 bases at V and 2 bases at J, with 10 bases between the two ends. The CDR3 covers 15 residues. The germline CDR1 and CDR2 sequences are SNHLY and FYNNEI. This sequence was found in a female donor in good health and CMV-seronegative. The chain combines TRBV2 with TRBJ2-2, with a tentative D call TRBD1 (6 bases). Sequencing input: PBMCs. The CDR3 DNA is TGTGCCAGCAGTGAGAGGGGGTCCAACACCGGGGAGCTGTTTTTT. It encodes CASSERGSNTGELFF.